The 7 T cell receptor beta chains below come from one sample, sequenced in a study of human versus mouse CDR3 diversity and MHC coevolution. Only in-frame clones appear in the TCRdb table, and some are missing; sequencing was by immunoSEQ multiplex PCR. The repertoire holds tens of thousands of clones, with approximately 94% as singletons. Sequencing was performed on naive CD4+ T cells from blood. Subset in this sample: CD45RO-negative CD62L-positive naive CD4 T cells. The receptors stem from a person aged 60 to 70 in good health.

The chain couples TRBV19 to TRBJ2-3, with 9 bases identical to TRBD1. V lost 7 bases and J lost 3; bases outside the gene matches: 11. The germline V gene encodes CDR1 LNHDA and CDR2 SQIVND (reference sequence). This CDR3 is 16 amino acids long. The CDR3 here is CASNPGQGPGTDTQYF. CDR3 coding DNA: TGTGCCAGTAACCCGGGACAGGGTCCGGGGACAGATACGCAGTATTTT.

The chain links TRBV7-8 to TRBJ2-5, with 10 bases lining up with TRBD2. Per germline, CDR1 SGHVS and CDR2 FQNEAQ. The CDR3 covers 20 residues. V lost 4 bases, J lost 4 bases, and 21 bases stayed unmatched. The CDR3 protein is CASSSTLRDAGTSALETQYF. DNA of the CDR3: TGTGCCAGCAGCTCCACCCTCCGGGACGCAGGGACTAGCGCGTTAGAGACCCAGTACTTC.

This clone was recorded only once. This chain uses TRBV15 with TRBJ2-1, with D maybe TRBD2 (6 bases). Germline assignment: CDR1 LNHNV and CDR2 YYDKDF (reference sequence). The CDR3 length is 15 residues. The V end lost 4 bases, the J end lost 2 bases, and 12 bases lay between the germline ends. The CDR3 coding sequence is TGTGCCACCAGCACCCGGGGGAACCCCTACAATGAGCAGTTCTTC. Its protein product is CATSTRGNPYNEQFF.

This chain joins TRBV7-9 and TRBJ2-5, with D possibly being TRBD1 (6 bases). V lost 5 bases and J 4 bases, leaving 14 bases between the germline ends. The germline gives CDR1 SEHNR, CDR2 FQNEAQ (reference sequence). The CDR3 is 14 amino acids. CDR3: CASSPDRTRETQYF. The DNA of the CDR3 is TGTGCCAGCAGCCCCGACAGGACTCGAGAGACCCAGTACTTC. Looking up the rest from reference TRBV7-9 and TRBJ2-5 gives the full variable domain: DTGVSQNPRHKITKRGQNVTFRCDPISEHNRLYWYRQTLGQGPEFLTYFQNEAQLEKSRLLSDRFSAERPKGSFSTLEIQRTEQGDSAMYLCASSPDRTRETQYFGPGTRLLVL.

CDR3 DNA sequence: TGTGCCAGTAGGGACAGGGGCTCCTACGAGCAGTACTTC. This gives the protein CASRDRGSYEQYF. The V and J genes are TRBV19 and TRBJ2-7, with 9 nucleotides matching TRBD1. With V trimmed by 6 bases and J by 0 bases, 0 bases remained unmatched. Germline V gene data show CDR1 as LNHDA and CDR2 as SQIVND (reference sequence). The CDR3 is made up of 13 amino acids.

The sample holds one count of this clone. The chain has TRBV4-1 and TRBJ2-3; 8 positions agree with TRBD2. Losses at the gene ends were 1 base for V and 2 bases for J; bases not matched to a gene: 5. The CDR3 has 16 residues. Germline V lookup: CDR1 MGHRA, CDR2 YSYEKL. The CDR3 region has the DNA TGCGCCAGCAGCCAAGTCAAAGCGGGAGACACAGATACGCAGTATTTT. Amino acid sequence: CASSQVKAGDTDTQYF.

The chain recombines TRBV5-1 with TRBJ2-2; 7 bases map to TRBD1. The CDR3 covers 16 residues. The V segment lost 1 base and the J segment 6 bases; nucleotides outside the gene matches: 9. The germline V gene encodes CDR1 SGHRS and CDR2 YFSETQ. In DNA form, the CDR3 reads TGCGCCAGCAGCTTGAACGGACAGGAGTTGGCCGGGGAGCTGTTTTTT. It encodes CASSLNGQELAGELFF.